This TCR beta chain was documented in a study of CD8+ T cells in alopecia areata. For the study at large: In an open-label trial, patients got 5 to 10 mg tofacitinib twice daily. Tofacitinib was given for 6 to 18 months, then stopped for 6 months.

CDR1 MDHEN and CDR2 SYDVKM come from the germline V gene. This CDR3 has 14 residues. With 3 bases clipped from V and 4 bases from J, the junction kept 5 bases outside the gene matches. Once RNA had been extracted, it was reverse transcribed into cDNA to act as the sequencing template. Measured with immunoSEQ multiplex PCR; TCRdb has only the in-frame clones, and not every one. The sample contains roughly 130,000 clones, over 50% of which appear only once. This clone was observed a single time. Its specificity is not known. Study-wide findings and caveats: Lesional scalp, especially alopecia totalis/universalis, showed higher clonality than normal scalp.

Sample: CD4+ T cells sorted from blood, taken at week 0. The chain recombines TRBV28 with TRBJ2-5; 7 nucleotides agree with TRBD1. The origin of this receptor is a human donor with alopecia areata. Written as DNA, the CDR3 is TGTGCCAGCAGTTTCGTAGGGGGCGGAGAGACCCAGTACTTC. It is translated as CASSFVGGGETQYF.